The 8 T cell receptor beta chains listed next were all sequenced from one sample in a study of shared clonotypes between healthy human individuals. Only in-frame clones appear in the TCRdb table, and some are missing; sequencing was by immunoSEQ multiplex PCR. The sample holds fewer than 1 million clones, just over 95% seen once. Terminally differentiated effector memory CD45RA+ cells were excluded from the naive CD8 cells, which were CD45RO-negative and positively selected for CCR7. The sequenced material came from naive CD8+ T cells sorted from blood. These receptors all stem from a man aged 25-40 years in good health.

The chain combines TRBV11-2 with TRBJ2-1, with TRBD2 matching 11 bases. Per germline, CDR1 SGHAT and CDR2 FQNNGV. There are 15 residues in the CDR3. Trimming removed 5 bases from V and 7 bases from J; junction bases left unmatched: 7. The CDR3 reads CASSDLAGGYNEQFF. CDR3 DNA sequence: TGTGCCAGCAGCGATCTAGCGGGAGGTTATAATGAGCAGTTCTTC. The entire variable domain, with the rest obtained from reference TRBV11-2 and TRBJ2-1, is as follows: EAGVAQSPRYKIIEKRQSVAFWCNPISGHATLYWYQQILGQGPKLLIQFQNNGVVDDSQLPKDRFSAERLKGVDSTLKIQPAKLEDSAVYLCASSDLAGGYNEQFFGPGTRLTVL.

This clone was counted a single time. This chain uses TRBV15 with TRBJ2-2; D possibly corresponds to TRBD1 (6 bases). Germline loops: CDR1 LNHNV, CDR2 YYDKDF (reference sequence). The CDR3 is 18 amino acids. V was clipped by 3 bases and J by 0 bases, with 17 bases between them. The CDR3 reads CATSRGHITDANTGELFF. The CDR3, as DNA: TGTGCCACCAGCAGGGGACATATAACCGACGCGAACACCGGGGAGCTGTTTTTT.

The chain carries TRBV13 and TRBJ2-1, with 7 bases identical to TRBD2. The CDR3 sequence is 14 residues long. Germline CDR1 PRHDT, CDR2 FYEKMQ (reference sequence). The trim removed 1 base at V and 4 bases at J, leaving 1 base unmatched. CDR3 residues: CASSLVSGYNEQFF. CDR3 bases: TGTGCCAGCAGCTTAGTTAGCGGGTACAATGAGCAGTTCTTC.

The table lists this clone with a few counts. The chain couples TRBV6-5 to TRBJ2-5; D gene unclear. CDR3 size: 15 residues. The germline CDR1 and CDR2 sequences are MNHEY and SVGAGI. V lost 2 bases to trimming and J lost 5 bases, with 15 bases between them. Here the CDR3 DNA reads TGTGCCAGCAGTTACCTCCGGCAGGCGAGGGAGACCCAGTACTTC. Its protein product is CASSYLRQARETQYF.

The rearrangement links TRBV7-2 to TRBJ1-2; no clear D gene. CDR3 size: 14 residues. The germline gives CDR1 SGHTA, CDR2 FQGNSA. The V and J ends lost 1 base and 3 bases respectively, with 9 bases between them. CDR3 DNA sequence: TGTGCCAGCAGCTTAGGGAGGGTCGACTATGGCTACACCTTC. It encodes CASSLGRVDYGYTF.

CDR3 loop: CASSPRLGGADTQYF. In DNA, the CDR3 is TGTGCCAGCAGCCCTAGGTTGGGCGGGGCAGATACGCAGTATTTT. The rearrangement links TRBV7-8 to TRBJ2-3; perhaps TRBD2 as D (6 bases). The CDR3 contains 15 residues. The germline gives CDR1 SGHVS, CDR2 FQNEAQ. Trimming stripped 5 bases from V and 4 bases from J, with 16 bases between.

This CDR3 reads CASSQAGGPPEQYF. The CDR3 DNA is TGCGCCAGCAGCCAAGCGGGAGGGCCCCCCGAGCAGTACTTC. The chain joins TRBV4-1 to TRBJ2-7; 8 positions agree with TRBD2. The germline gives CDR1 MGHRA, CDR2 YSYEKL. After removal of 1 base from V and 6 bases from J, the junction contained 5 bases not matched to a gene. This CDR3 has 14 residues.

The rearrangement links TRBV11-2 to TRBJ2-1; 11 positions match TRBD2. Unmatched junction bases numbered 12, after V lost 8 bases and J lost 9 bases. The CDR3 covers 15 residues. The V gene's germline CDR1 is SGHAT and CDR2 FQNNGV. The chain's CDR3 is CASGKTSGNRGEQFF. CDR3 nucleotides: TGTGCCAGCGGCAAGACTAGCGGGAACAGGGGTGAGCAGTTCTTC.